The rows below give T cell receptor beta chains drawn from one sample of a study of T cells after yellow fever vaccination. Via MiXCR, TCRdb re-called the 5' RACE reads, giving one row per CDR3 protein. The table lists 150,000 to 200,000 distinct CDR3 sequences, approximately 9.7% of them singletons, with roughly 33% in the top ten. The material sequenced was CD8+ T cells sorted from PBMCs, taken 45 days after the yellow fever booster vaccination. Receptor source: a young man who received the YFV17D yellow fever vaccine. Each CDR3 is given without its conserved first and last residue. Each record gives: D gene, J gene, V gene, CDR3 protein. A D gene is named only where the DNA matches it firmly.

D gene: -; J gene: TRBJ2-1; V gene: TRBV7-3; CDR3 protein: ASSTIGGDNEQF
D gene: TRBD2; J gene: TRBJ2-1; V gene: TRBV20-1; CDR3 protein: SARTGAPSGDGTEQF
D gene: -; J gene: TRBJ2-5; V gene: TRBV11-2; CDR3 protein: ASSSSDRAETQY
D gene: -; J gene: TRBJ2-1; V gene: TRBV11-2; CDR3 protein: ASSLDPGNEQF
D gene: -; J gene: TRBJ2-4; V gene: TRBV5-5; CDR3 protein: ASSPGVVKY
D gene: -; J gene: TRBJ2-1; V gene: TRBV5-1; CDR3 protein: ASSGDLSVEQF
D gene: TRBD1; J gene: TRBJ2-3; V gene: TRBV7-3; CDR3 protein: ASSRTGGRNTQY
D gene: TRBD1; J gene: TRBJ2-3; V gene: TRBV12-3/TRBV12-4; CDR3 protein: ASSFGTVSTDTQY
D gene: TRBD2; J gene: TRBJ2-5; V gene: TRBV9; CDR3 protein: ASSAGERGARETQY
D gene: TRBD1; J gene: TRBJ1-6; V gene: TRBV27; CDR3 protein: ASSWTGNSPLH
D gene: -; J gene: TRBJ1-2; V gene: TRBV6-5; CDR3 protein: ASSPGGGGYGYT
D gene: TRBD1; J gene: TRBJ2-1; V gene: TRBV4-1; CDR3 protein: ASSHRGQTTYNEQF
D gene: -; J gene: TRBJ2-2; V gene: TRBV28; CDR3 protein: ASSFWFGAGELF
D gene: -; J gene: TRBJ1-6; V gene: TRBV6-5; CDR3 protein: ASSYGELYNSPLH
D gene: -; J gene: TRBJ2-3; V gene: TRBV5-1; CDR3 protein: ASSQTRGPQDTQY
D gene: -; J gene: TRBJ2-7; V gene: TRBV1; CDR3 protein: TSSQEWGAFSYEQY
D gene: -; J gene: TRBJ2-7; V gene: TRBV2; CDR3 protein: ASSNYRISYEQY
D gene: -; J gene: TRBJ1-5; V gene: TRBV7-2; CDR3 protein: ASSLVGGRDQPQH
D gene: -; J gene: TRBJ2-3; V gene: TRBV10-2; CDR3 protein: ASSGAGAPVTDTQY
D gene: -; J gene: TRBJ2-2; V gene: TRBV4-2; CDR3 protein: ASSGGLDTGELF
D gene: -; J gene: TRBJ1-2; V gene: TRBV4-1; CDR3 protein: ASSQGWDGYT
D gene: -; J gene: TRBJ2-3; V gene: TRBV7-9; CDR3 protein: ASSSTGSTDTQY
D gene: -; J gene: TRBJ1-6; V gene: TRBV12-3/TRBV12-4; CDR3 protein: ASSPRNSPLH
D gene: -; J gene: TRBJ2-1; V gene: TRBV5-1; CDR3 protein: ASSLPGPLNEQF
D gene: -; J gene: TRBJ2-7; V gene: TRBV6-2/TRBV6-3; CDR3 protein: ASSYSPQGGYEQY
D gene: TRBD2; J gene: TRBJ2-1; V gene: TRBV4-1; CDR3 protein: ASSQRRGEEQF
D gene: -; J gene: TRBJ1-1; V gene: TRBV6-5; CDR3 protein: ASSYSDGSTEAF
D gene: -; J gene: TRBJ2-6; V gene: TRBV4-3; CDR3 protein: ASSQDFSSSGANVLT
D gene: -; J gene: TRBJ1-1; V gene: TRBV29-1; CDR3 protein: SVWGGYTEAF
D gene: -; J gene: TRBJ1-2; V gene: TRBV4-1; CDR3 protein: ASSQETANYGYT
D gene: -; J gene: TRBJ1-2; V gene: TRBV11-2; CDR3 protein: ASKPGPYYGYT
D gene: TRBD1; J gene: TRBJ2-1; V gene: TRBV5-1; CDR3 protein: ASSIRTGPYNEQF
D gene: -; J gene: TRBJ2-2; V gene: TRBV7-3; CDR3 protein: ASSLNLEAGSTGELF
D gene: -; J gene: TRBJ2-1; V gene: TRBV5-4; CDR3 protein: ASSLARGLSYNEQF
D gene: TRBD1; J gene: TRBJ1-5; V gene: TRBV4-1; CDR3 protein: ASSQGVLGGPQPQH
D gene: -; J gene: TRBJ1-1; V gene: TRBV6-5; CDR3 protein: ASRPVGGFKDTEAF
D gene: -; J gene: TRBJ2-3; V gene: TRBV18; CDR3 protein: ASSPWAESTDTQY
D gene: TRBD2; J gene: TRBJ2-7; V gene: TRBV7-2; CDR3 protein: ASSLSRAGGSYEQY
D gene: -; J gene: TRBJ1-1; V gene: TRBV29-1; CDR3 protein: SGDNMNTEAF
D gene: -; J gene: TRBJ1-4; V gene: TRBV13; CDR3 protein: ASSSRSGYEKLF
D gene: TRBD1; J gene: TRBJ2-3; V gene: TRBV2; CDR3 protein: ASFGTVSTDTQY
D gene: -; J gene: TRBJ2-3; V gene: TRBV21-1; CDR3 protein: ASVGLAGGKF
D gene: TRBD1; J gene: TRBJ1-6; V gene: TRBV5-1; CDR3 protein: ASSPGQGGLNSPLH
D gene: TRBD1; J gene: TRBJ1-2; V gene: TRBV5-6; CDR3 protein: ATIGQGDGYT
D gene: -; J gene: TRBJ2-3; V gene: TRBV7-9; CDR3 protein: ASSPPPRLFTDTQY
D gene: -; J gene: TRBJ2-3; V gene: TRBV7-8; CDR3 protein: ASTISDTQY
D gene: TRBD1; J gene: TRBJ2-7; V gene: TRBV28; CDR3 protein: ASSGDRVYEQY
D gene: TRBD2; J gene: TRBJ2-4; V gene: TRBV9; CDR3 protein: ASSPGTSPNIQY
D gene: -; J gene: TRBJ2-7; V gene: TRBV5-4; CDR3 protein: ASSFGGVEDEQY
D gene: -; J gene: TRBJ2-7; V gene: TRBV5-6; CDR3 protein: ASSGQTYEQY
D gene: TRBD1; J gene: TRBJ2-5; V gene: TRBV7-3; CDR3 protein: ASSSGQGGETQY
D gene: -; J gene: TRBJ1-1; V gene: TRBV20-1; CDR3 protein: SAKAGPNTEAF
D gene: -; J gene: TRBJ1-1; V gene: TRBV20-1; CDR3 protein: SATGPESTEAF
D gene: TRBD2; J gene: TRBJ2-3; V gene: TRBV5-1; CDR3 protein: ASSRISGGSTDTQY